This TCR beta chain was retrieved from a study of shared clonotypes between healthy human individuals. CDR1 and CDR2 (germline): MNHNS, SASEGT. V was pared by 6 bases and J by 2 bases, with 14 bases between. The CDR3 totals 14 residues. Source study methods: ImmunoSEQ gave junction-only sequences without quality scores, so filtering differed. Method: immunoSEQ multiplex PCR; TCRdb's copy keeps in-frame clones and lacks some. The DNA was the basis for D and trimming; V, J and clone size are from that table. The table lists about 2.4 million clones, approximately 90% of them singletons. Sequenced input: naive CD4+ T cells sorted from blood. As for subset: CD45RA+ positively selected. The clonotype originates from a young man in good health. The chain recombines TRBV6-1 with TRBJ2-7, with D possibly matching TRBD1 (6 bases). In DNA, the CDR3 is TGTGCCAGCAGCGGACAGCAGACTACCTACGAGCAGTACTTC. It codes for CASSGQQTTYEQYF.